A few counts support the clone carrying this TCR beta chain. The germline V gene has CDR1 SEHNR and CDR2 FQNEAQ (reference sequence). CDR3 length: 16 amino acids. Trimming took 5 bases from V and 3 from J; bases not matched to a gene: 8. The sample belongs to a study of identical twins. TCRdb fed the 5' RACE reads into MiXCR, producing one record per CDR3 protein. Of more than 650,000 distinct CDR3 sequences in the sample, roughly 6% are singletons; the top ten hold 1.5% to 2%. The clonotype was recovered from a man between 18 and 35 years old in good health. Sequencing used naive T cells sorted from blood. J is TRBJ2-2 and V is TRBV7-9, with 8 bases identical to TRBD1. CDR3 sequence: CASSPSGGRYTGELFF. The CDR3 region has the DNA TGTGCCAGCAGCCCTTCAGGGGGCAGGTACACCGGGGAGCTGTTTTTT.